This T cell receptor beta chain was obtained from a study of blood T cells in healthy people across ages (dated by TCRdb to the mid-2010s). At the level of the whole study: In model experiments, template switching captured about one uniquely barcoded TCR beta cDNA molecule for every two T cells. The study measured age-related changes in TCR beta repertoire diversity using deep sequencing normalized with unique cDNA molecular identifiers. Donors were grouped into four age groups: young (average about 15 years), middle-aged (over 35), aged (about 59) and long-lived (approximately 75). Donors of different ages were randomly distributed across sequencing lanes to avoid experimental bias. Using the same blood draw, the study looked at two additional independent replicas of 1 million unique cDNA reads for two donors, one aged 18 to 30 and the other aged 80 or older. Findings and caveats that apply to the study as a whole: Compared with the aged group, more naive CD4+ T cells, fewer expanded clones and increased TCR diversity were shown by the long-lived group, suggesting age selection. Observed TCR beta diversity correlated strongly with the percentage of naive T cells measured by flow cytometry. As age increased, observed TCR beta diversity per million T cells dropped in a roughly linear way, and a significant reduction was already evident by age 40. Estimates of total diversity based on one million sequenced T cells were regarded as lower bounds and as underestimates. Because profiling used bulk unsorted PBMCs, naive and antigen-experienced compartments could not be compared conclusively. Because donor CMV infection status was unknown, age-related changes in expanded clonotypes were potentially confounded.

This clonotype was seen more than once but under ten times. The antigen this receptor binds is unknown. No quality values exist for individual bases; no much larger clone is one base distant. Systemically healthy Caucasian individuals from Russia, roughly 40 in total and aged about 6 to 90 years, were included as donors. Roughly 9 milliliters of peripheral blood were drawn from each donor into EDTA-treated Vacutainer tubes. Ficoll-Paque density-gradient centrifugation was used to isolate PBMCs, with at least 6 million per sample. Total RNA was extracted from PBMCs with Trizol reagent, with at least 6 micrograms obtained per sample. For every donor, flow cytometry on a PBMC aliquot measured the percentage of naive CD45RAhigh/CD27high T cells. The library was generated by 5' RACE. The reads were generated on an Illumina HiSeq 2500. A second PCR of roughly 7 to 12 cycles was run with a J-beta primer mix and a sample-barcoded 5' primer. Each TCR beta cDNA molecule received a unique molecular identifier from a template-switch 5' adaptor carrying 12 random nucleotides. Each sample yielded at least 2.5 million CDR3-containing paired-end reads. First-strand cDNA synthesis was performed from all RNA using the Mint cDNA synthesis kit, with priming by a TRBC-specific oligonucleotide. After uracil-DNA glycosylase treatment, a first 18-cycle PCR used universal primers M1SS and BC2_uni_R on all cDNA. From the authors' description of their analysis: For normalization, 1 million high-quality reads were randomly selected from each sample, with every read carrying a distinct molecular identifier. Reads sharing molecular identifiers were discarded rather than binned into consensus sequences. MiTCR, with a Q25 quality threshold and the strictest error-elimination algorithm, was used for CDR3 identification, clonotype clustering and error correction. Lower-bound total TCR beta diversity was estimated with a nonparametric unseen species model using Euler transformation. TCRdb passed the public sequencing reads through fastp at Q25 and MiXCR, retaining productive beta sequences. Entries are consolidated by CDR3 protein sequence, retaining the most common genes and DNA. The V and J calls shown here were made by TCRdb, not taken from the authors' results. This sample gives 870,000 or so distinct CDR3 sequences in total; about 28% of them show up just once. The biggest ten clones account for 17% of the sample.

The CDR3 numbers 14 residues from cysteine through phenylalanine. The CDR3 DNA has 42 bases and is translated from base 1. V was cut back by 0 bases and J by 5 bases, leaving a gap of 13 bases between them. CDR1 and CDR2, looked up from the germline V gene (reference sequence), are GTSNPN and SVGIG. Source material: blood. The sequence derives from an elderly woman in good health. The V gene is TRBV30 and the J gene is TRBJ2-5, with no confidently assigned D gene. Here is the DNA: TGTGCCTGGAGTGTACTACGGGCCGGGGAGACCCAGTACTTC. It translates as CAWSVLRAGETQYF.